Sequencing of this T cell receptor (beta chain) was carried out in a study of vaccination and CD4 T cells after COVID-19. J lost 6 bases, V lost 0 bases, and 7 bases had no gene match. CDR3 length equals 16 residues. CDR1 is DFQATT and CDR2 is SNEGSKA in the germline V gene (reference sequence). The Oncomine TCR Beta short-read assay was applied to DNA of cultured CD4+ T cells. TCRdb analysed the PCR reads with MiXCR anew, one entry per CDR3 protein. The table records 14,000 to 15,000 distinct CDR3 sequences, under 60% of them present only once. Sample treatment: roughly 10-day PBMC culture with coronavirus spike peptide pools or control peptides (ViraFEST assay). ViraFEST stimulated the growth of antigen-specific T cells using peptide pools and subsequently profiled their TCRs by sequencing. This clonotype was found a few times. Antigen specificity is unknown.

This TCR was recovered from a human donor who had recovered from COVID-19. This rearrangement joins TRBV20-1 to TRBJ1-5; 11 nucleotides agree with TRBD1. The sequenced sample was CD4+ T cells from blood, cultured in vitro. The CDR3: CSARERRTGGSQPQHF. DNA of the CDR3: TGCAGTGCTAGAGAACGACGGACAGGGGGCAGTCAGCCCCAGCATTTT.